This TCR beta chain was identified during a study of shared clonotypes between healthy human individuals (dated by TCRdb to about 2020). Looking at the study overall: The cohort included a few men and two women between 18 and 49 years of age. For each donor, CD4 naive and CD4 memory were each given three plates, CD8 naive was given two plates, and CD8 memory was given one plate. Between about 0.9 and 8.9 billion PBMCs per donor were obtained by leukapheresis. To increase sequencing depth and limit assay-specific biases, TCR repertoire library preparation and sequencing were carried out by different laboratories using diverse techniques. To estimate repertoire size and how much clonotypes are shared between individuals, the study performed deep sequencing of blood TCR repertoires from five healthy adults.

Measured from the cysteine to the phenylalanine, the CDR3 is 16 residues long. Here the CDR3 DNA is all that survives: 48 bases in frame from base 1. V is trimmed back by 5 bases and J by 4 bases, and the junction contains 9 bases that no gene match accounts for. CDR1 and CDR2 (LNHDA, SQIVND) derive from the germline V gene (reference sequence). The donors were healthy, HIV-negative adults who had no recently reported acute infections or vaccinations. Every donor was a Caucasian adult living in Nashville, Tennessee, USA. Magnetic negative selection was used to enrich CD4+ T cells, after which naive cells were positively selected on CD45RA and the negative fraction became the memory subset. Blood was collected by leukapheresis, and PBMCs were isolated by Ficoll-Histopaque density gradient centrifugation and then cryopreserved in liquid nitrogen vapor phase. Purity and quantity of every magnetically sorted T cell population were checked by analytical flow cytometry. From each sorted fraction, genomic DNA was isolated and quantified by UV absorbance on a Nanodrop 2000c.

The study at large found these results: Because the study included a small number of donors, the genetic and exposure-history diversity represented was limited. When several donors were compared, the shared fraction of clonotypes was approximately 5% for naive CD4, 3.5% to 4% for naive CD8, roughly 2.3% for memory CD4, and less than 0.45% for memory CD8. Higher generation probabilities were observed for clonotypes shared by all four sorted-subset donors than for non-shared clonotypes. Naive subsets generally had larger estimated clonotype richness than memory subsets. Pairwise subsampling led to the expectation that sequencing depth would affect the degree of clonotype sharing among donors. Even with the large sequencing depth, rarefaction of the sorted-subset datasets indicated that sequencing was incomplete. Sampling was limited to blood, and TCR repertoires in tissue likely differ from TCR repertoires in blood.

TCR CDR3 regions were amplified from genomic DNA by multiplex PCR using the deep immunoSEQ assay. Extracted genomic DNA from each cell subset was distributed evenly across all wells of several immunoSEQ 96-well plates, and each plate was treated as a replicate. For sorted subsets, each replicate PCR was loaded with about 200 ng genomic DNA, equivalent to 30,000 or so T cell genomes. The purified libraries were quantified using a Qubit 3.0 fluorometer, sized with a Bioanalyzer 2100, and then quantified again using the KAPA Library Quantification kit. A separate single-read 150-cycle Illumina NextSeq 550 flow cell was used to sequence each immunoSEQ 96-well plate. For the original study's pipeline: Because the immunoSEQ output held only junctional sequences and lacked quality scores, the filtering could not match the filtering applied to full-length reads. To assign V/J genes and CDR3, sequences were annotated using PyIR, a Python wrapper for IgBLAST v1.9, with IMGT germline references. Reads were filtered out if the reads had weak V/J assignments (E-value above 1e-6), no CDR3, stop codons, out-of-frame junctions, or ambiguous translated residues. V3J clonotypes were defined as sequences sharing an identical inferred V gene, J gene, and CDR3 amino acid sequence. The percentage overlap between two repertoires was calculated by dividing the number of shared unique clonotypes by the size of the smaller repertoire. Richness of each repertoire was evaluated using RTK rarefaction, the Chao1 estimator, and Recon v2.1 estimates of unobserved clonotypes. OLGA was used to compute generation probabilities for all TCRbeta clonotypes that the gDNA method yielded from a few donors. Imported from immuneACCESS, the table was reduced by TCRdb to in-frame sequences with V and J called. These copies leave out some clones; in studies compared against another copy, an unresolved V gene accounts for under half, and the cause of the remainder is not known. V and J calls and clone size are given by that table; D and trimming were obtained from the DNA. Here the sample has millions of clones; around nine tenths occur a single time. Clones ranked in the top ten supply under 0.15% of the sample.

Regarding this clone: The target of this receptor is not known. Base-call qualities are not available, and no considerably larger clone is one nucleotide away.

The clonotype comes from a man aged 18 to 29 in good health. This chain is built from TRBV19 and TRBJ2-3; TRBD1 lines up with 10 middle nucleotides. The specimen was naive CD4+ T cells sorted from blood. The sample's cell subset or site label is to be understood as: CD45RA+ positively selected. The sequence in DNA is TGTGCCAGTAGTCGCAAGCCGGGACAGGGGCCAGATACGCAGTATTTT. Its product reads: CASSRKPGQGPDTQYF. With all but the CDR3 taken from the reference TRBV19 and TRBJ2-3 genes, the full variable domain is: DGGITQSPKYLFRKEGQNVTLSCEQNLNHDAMYWYRQDPGQGLRLIYYSQIVNDFQKGDIAEGYSVSREKKESFPLTVTSAQKNPTAFYLCASSRKPGQGPDTQYFGPGTRLTVL.